This TCR beta chain emerged from a study of control samples from healthy donors and cancer patients. The CDR3 covers 14 residues. Per germline, CDR1 MNHEY and CDR2 SMNVEV (reference sequence). Trimming removed 3 bases at V and 4 bases at J, with 10 bases between. Sequenced by immunoSEQ multiplex PCR; TCRdb stores in-frame clones only, minus some. The table lists about 160,000 clones, roughly 94% of them singletons. What was sequenced was PBMCs. This chain uses TRBV27 with TRBJ2-1; D is perhaps TRBD1 (6 bases). The source of this sequence is a man aged 60 to 69 with colorectal cancer. The CDR3 is CASSFGQSYNEQFF. The CDR3 DNA follows: TGTGCCAGCAGTTTCGGACAGTCTTACAATGAGCAGTTCTTC.